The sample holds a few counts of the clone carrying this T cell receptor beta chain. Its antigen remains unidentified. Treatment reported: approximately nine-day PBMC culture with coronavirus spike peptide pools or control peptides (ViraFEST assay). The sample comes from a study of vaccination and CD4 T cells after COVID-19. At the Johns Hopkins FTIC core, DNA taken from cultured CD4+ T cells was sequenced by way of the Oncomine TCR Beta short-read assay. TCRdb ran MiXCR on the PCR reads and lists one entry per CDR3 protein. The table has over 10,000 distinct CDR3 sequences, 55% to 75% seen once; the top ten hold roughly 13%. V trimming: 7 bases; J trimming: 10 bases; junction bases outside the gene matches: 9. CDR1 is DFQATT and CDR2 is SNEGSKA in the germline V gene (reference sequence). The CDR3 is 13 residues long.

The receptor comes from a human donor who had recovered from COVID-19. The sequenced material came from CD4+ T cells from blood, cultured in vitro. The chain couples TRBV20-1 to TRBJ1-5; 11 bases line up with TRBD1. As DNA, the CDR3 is TGCAGTGTTGAGGGACAGGGGGGTCGACCCCAGCATTTT. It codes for CSVEGQGGRPQHF.